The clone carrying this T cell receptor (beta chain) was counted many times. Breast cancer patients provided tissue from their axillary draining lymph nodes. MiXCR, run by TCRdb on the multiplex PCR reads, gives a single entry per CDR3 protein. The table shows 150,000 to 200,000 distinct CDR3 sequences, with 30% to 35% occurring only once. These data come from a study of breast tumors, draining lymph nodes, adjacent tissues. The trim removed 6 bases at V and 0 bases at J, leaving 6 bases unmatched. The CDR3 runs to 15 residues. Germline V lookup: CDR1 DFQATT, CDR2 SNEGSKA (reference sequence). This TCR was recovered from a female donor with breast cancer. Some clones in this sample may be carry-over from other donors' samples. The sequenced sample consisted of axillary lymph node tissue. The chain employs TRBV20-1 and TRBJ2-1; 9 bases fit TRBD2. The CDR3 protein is CSALERGDSYNEQFF. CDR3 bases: TGCAGTGCCTTAGAGCGGGGGGACTCCTACAATGAGCAGTTCTTC.